This entry describes one T cell receptor beta chain. Its antigen is unidentified. This record comes from a study of CD8+CD57+ T cells in acquired aplastic anemia. Study-wide points: Statistical testing detected no significant gap in CD8+ Simpson's diversity between patients and controls. Both patients and controls carried the same twenty-nine CD8+ CDR3 sequences.

TCR beta VDJ and CDR3 were profiled, and genomic DNA was the template. Via MiXCR, TCRdb re-called the reads, giving one row per CDR3 protein. The data contain about 200,000 distinct CDR3 sequences, more than 55% of them seen just once; the ten biggest clones take up about 60%. The germline V gene has CDR1 MNHEY and CDR2 SVGEGT. This CDR3 has 15 residues. V shed 4 bases and J 6 bases; nucleotides not matched to a gene: 7. Previously, flow cytometry had revealed CD8+CD57+ cell expansion in the patients chosen for sequencing. The origin of this receptor is a human donor with aplastic anemia. Sample: sorted CD4+, CD8+, or CD8+CD57+ T cells (not recorded which) from PBMCs. The V gene is TRBV6-2 or TRBV6-3, the J gene TRBJ2-3; 10 nucleotides align to TRBD2. DNA of the CDR3: TGTGCCAGCAGTTTGAGCGGGGGGGCCGGGGATACGCAGTATTTT. It codes for CASSLSGGAGDTQYF.